Listed here are 9 T cell receptor beta chains from one sample, sequenced in a study of T cell responses to AZD1222 COVID-19 vaccine (TCRdb year 2021). Sample time point, as interpreted from the label and publication: baseline before first vaccination. Explained via the paper, the treatment or condition label denotes: meningococcal conjugate vaccine given as trial control. Library method: the immunoSEQ multiplex PCR assay. In its TCRdb copy, this immuneACCESS table keeps in-frame sequences only and misses some clones. Where compared with another copy, unresolved V genes explain less than half of these, and the others have no known cause. A total of roughly 160,000 clones appear in this sample, roughly 94% of them only once. The ten largest clonotypes hold about 4% of the sample. Sequenced material: peripheral blood, taken on day 0 of MenACWY control vaccination. Source of these receptors: an adult in good health.

The chain uses TRBV10-1 and TRBJ1-2; TRBD1 agrees at 9 bases. The V and J ends lost 0 bases and 8 bases, in that order; junction bases with no gene match: 7. Germline V gene sequence: CDR1 WNHNN, CDR2 SYGVQD (reference sequence). This CDR3 is 15 amino acids long. The CDR3 is CASSESATGGFGYTF. CDR3 in DNA: TGCGCCAGCAGTGAGTCCGCTACAGGGGGCTTCGGCTACACCTTC.

The chain uses TRBV16 and TRBJ1-2, with D hard to call. Trimming took off 2 bases at V and 8 bases at J, with 9 bases between the two ends. CDR1 and CDR2 (germline): KGHSY, FQNENV. This CDR3 spans 12 amino acids. CDR3 sequence: CASSQPVSGYTF. The CDR3 DNA follows: TGTGCCAGCAGCCAACCCGTCTCGGGCTACACCTTC.

This chain joins TRBV3-1 (or the pseudogene TRBV3-2) and TRBJ1-2; D possibly corresponds to TRBD1 (6 bases). The ends were cut back, 1 base at V and 8 bases at J, with 20 bases in the middle. This CDR3 is 16 amino acids long. Germline CDR1 LGHDT, CDR2 YNNKEL (reference sequence). The CDR3 spells CASSQVPSTGRTGYTF. The DNA for the CDR3 is TGTGCCAGCAGCCAAGTTCCTTCTACAGGGCGTACGGGCTACACCTTC.

The rearrangement joins TRBV3-1 (or the pseudogene TRBV3-2) to TRBJ1-5; maybe TRBD1 (5 bases). The ends were cut back, 0 bases at V and 1 base at J, with 22 bases in the middle. The CDR3 is 20 amino acids. The V gene's germline CDR1 is LGHDT and CDR2 YNNKEL (reference sequence). In DNA form, the CDR3 reads TGTGCCAGCAGCCAAGATCCTGTCCTGTTGGGACGGTGGAGCAATCAGCCCCAGCATTTT. It translates to CASSQDPVLLGRWSNQPQHF.

This chain uses TRBV9 with TRBJ1-3, with D unclear. The CDR3 has 16 residues. CDR1 SGDLS and CDR2 YYNGEE come from the germline V gene. The V end was cut by 0 bases, the J end by 2 bases, with 12 bases between. The chain's CDR3 is CASSVGHLETGNTIYF. As DNA, the CDR3 is TGTGCCAGCAGCGTAGGGCATCTTGAGACTGGAAACACCATATATTTT. Full variable domain (missing parts from reference TRBV9 and TRBJ1-3): DSGVTQTPKHLITATGQRVTLRCSPRSGDLSVYWYQQSLDQGLQFLIQYYNGEERAKGNILERFSAQQFPDLHSELNLSSLELGDSALYFCASSVGHLETGNTIYFGEGSWLTVV.

The chain combines TRBV10-1 with TRBJ2-2, with 13 nucleotides matching TRBD2. V trimming: 3 bases; J trimming: 5 bases; junction bases outside the gene matches: 3. This CDR3 is 16 amino acids long. Germline V CDR1 and CDR2: WNHNN, SYGVQD (reference sequence). For the CDR3, the DNA is TGCGCCAGCAGTGATGGGGGACTAGCGGGAACCGGGGAGCTGTTTTTT. Translated, it gives CASSDGGLAGTGELFF.

Here the CDR3 DNA reads TGTGCCAGCAGTTACGAAGGGGGCTACACCTTC. Translation gives CASSYEGGYTF. The chain links TRBV6-5 to TRBJ1-2; D call uncertain. Germline V gene sequence: CDR1 MNHEY, CDR2 SVGAGI. V lost 2 bases to trimming and J lost 8 bases, with 6 bases between them. This CDR3 region has 11 residues.

The rearrangement joins TRBV27 to TRBJ1-1; D is undetermined. CDR3 size: 13 residues. Germline values: CDR1 MNHEY, CDR2 SMNVEV (reference sequence). Between the trimmed V and J ends, which lost 5 bases and 5 bases, there was a span of 12 bases. The CDR3 loop reads CASSRLGGTEAFF. In DNA form, the CDR3 reads TGTGCCAGCAGTCGCCTCGGAGGGACTGAAGCTTTCTTT.

The chain has TRBV18 and TRBJ1-5; a possible D gene is TRBD1 (5 bases). The CDR3 extends over 16 amino acids. Germline V CDR1 and CDR2: KGHSH, LQKENI. V was trimmed by 4 bases and J by 2 bases, leaving 15 bases between them. The CDR3 region is CASSQEGLVGNQPQHF. For the CDR3, the DNA is TGTGCCAGCTCACAGGAGGGGCTGGTCGGCAATCAGCCCCAGCATTTT.